The entry below gives a single T cell receptor beta chain sequence along with its context. The antigen remains undetermined. Profiled with immunoSEQ multiplex PCR; TCRdb holds only in-frame clones, not every one. The table includes under 35,000 clones, roughly 80% detected once. The data originate from a study of T cells in localized non-small cell lung cancer. Overall study results and limits: Uninvolved neighboring lung showed the greatest T cell clonality, exceeding tumor.

The V gene's germline CDR1 is MNHEY and CDR2 SMNVEV (reference sequence). The CDR3 runs 16 residues. Trimming pared 0 bases from V and 0 bases from J, leaving 6 bases between. The input for sequencing was peripheral blood, taken before any cancer treatment. This clonotype was obtained from a male donor aged 60 or over with stage II squamous cell lung carcinoma. The chain is built from TRBV27 and TRBJ2-6, with D uncertain. The CDR3 bases are TGTGCCAGCAGTTTATCGGCGTTCTCTGGGGCCAACGTCCTGACTTTC. Encoded protein: CASSLSAFSGANVLTF.